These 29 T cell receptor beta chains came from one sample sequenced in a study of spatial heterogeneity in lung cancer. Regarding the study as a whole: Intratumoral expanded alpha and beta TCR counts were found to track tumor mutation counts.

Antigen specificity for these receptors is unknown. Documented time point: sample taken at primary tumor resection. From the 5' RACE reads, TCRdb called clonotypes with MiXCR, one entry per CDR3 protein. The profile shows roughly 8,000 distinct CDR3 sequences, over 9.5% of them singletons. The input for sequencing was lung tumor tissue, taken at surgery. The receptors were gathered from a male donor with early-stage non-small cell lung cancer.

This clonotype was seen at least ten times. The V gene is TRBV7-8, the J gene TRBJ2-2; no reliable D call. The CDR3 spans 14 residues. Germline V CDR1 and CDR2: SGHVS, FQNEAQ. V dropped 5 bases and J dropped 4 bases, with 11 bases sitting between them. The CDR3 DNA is TGTGCCAGCAGCCCCGGTATGGTCACCGGGGAGCTGTTTTTT. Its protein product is CASSPGMVTGELFF.

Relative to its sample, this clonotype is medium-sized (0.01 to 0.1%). The CDR3 DNA reads TGTGCCAGCAGTTTAGGCAGTAACTATGGCTACACCTTC. Its protein is CASSLGSNYGYTF. The V gene is TRBV27, the J gene TRBJ1-2; unclear D gene. CDR1 MNHEY and CDR2 SMNVEV come from the germline V gene (reference sequence). V was pared by 2 bases and J by 1 base, with 5 bases between. The CDR3 is made up of 13 amino acids.

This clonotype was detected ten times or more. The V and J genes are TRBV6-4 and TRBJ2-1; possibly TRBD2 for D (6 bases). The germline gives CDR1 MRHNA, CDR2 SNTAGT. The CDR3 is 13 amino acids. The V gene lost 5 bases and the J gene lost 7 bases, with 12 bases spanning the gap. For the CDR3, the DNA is TGTGCCAGCAGTCGGGACTCTGGGAATGAGCAGTTCTTC. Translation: CASSRDSGNEQFF.

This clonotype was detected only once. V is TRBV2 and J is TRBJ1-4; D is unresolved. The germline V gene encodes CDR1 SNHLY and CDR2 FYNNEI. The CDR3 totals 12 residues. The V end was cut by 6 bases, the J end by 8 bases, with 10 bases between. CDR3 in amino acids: CASSPDREKLFF. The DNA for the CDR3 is TGTGCCAGCAGCCCCGATCGAGAAAAACTGTTTTTT.

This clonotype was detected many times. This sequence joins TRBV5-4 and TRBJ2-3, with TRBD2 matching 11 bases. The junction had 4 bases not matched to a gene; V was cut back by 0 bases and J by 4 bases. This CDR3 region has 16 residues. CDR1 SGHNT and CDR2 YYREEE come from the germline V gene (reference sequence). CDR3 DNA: TGTGCCAGCAGCTTGGTGGTAGCGGGGGGGCCAGATACGCAGTATTTT. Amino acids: CASSLVVAGGPDTQYF.

In nucleotides, the CDR3 is TGTGCCAGCAGCCGGGACAGGTACAATGAGCAGTTCTTC. Amino acid sequence: CASSRDRYNEQFF. This chain joins TRBV3-1 and TRBJ2-1, with 8 bases aligning to TRBD1. CDR1 is LGHDT, CDR2 YNNKEL, per germline (reference sequence). J was trimmed by 4 bases and V by 4 bases; bases with no gene match: 0. CDR3 length: 13 residues.

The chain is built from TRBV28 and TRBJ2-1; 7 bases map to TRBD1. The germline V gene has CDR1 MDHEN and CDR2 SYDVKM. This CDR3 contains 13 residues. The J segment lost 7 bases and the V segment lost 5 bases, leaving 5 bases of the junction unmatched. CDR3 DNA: TGTGCCAGCAGTACCCACAGGGGAAATGAGCAGTTCTTC. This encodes CASSTHRGNEQFF. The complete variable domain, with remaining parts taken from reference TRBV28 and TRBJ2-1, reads DVKVTQSSRYLVKRTGEKVFLECVQDMDHENMFWYRQDPGLGLRLIYFSYDVKMKEKGDIPEGYSVSREKKERFSLILESASTNQTSMYLCASSTHRGNEQFFGPGTRLTVL.

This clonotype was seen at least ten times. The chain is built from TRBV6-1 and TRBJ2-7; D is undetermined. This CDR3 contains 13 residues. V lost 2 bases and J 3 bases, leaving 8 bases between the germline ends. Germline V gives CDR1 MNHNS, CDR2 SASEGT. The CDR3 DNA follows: TGTGCCAGCAGTGAACAGGTTTTCTACGAGCAGTACGTC. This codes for CASSEQVFYEQYV.

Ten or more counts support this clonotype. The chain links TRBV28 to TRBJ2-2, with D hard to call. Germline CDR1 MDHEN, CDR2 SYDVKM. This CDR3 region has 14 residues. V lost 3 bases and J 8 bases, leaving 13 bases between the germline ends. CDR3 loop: CASSLRRYAGELFF. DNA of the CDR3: TGTGCCAGCAGTTTGAGGAGATACGCGGGGGAGCTGTTTTTT.

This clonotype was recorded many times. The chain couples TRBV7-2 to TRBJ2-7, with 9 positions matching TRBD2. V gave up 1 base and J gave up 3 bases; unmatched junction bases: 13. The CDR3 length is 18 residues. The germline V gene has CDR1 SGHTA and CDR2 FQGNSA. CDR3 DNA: TGTGCCAGCAGCTTAGGGCTAGCGGGATCCATCAATCTCTACGAGCAGTACTTC. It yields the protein CASSLGLAGSINLYEQYF.

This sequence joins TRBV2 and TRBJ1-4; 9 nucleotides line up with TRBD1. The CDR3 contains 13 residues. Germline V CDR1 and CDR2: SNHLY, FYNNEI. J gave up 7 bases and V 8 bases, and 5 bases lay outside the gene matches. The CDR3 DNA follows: TGTGCCAGCGCCGGGACAGGGCGTGAAAAACTGTTTTTT. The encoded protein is CASAGTGREKLFF.

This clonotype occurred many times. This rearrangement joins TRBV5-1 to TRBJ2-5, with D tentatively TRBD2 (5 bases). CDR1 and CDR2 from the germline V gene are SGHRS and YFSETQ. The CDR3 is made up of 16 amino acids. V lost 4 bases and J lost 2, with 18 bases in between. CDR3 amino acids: CASSPNIGGQQETQYF. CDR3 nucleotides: TGCGCCAGCAGCCCGAACATCGGAGGCCAACAAGAGACCCAGTACTTC.

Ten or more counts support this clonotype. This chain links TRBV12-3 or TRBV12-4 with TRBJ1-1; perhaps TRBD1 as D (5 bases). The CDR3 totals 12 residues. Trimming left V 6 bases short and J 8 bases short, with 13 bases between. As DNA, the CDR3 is TGTGCCAGCAGGGAATCGGGGGTAGAAGCTTTCTTT. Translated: CASRESGVEAFF.

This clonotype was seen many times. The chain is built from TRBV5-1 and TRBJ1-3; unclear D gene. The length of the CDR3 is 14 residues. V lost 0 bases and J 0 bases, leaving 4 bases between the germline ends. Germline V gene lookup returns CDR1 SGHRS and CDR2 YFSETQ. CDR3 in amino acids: CASSLDSSGNTIYF. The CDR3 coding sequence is TGCGCCAGCAGCTTGGACAGCTCTGGAAACACCATATATTTT.

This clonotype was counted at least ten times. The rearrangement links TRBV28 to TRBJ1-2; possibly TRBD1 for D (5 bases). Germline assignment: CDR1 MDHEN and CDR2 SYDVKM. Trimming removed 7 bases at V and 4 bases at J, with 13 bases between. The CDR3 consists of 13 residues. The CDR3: CASNLQGSYGYTF. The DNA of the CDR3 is TGTGCCAGCAACCTGCAGGGCAGCTATGGCTACACCTTC.

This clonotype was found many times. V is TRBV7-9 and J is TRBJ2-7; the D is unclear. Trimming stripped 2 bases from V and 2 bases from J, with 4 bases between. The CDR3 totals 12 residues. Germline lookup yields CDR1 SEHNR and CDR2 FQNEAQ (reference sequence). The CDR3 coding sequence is TGTGCCAGCAGCTTATCGCCCTACGAGCAGTACTTC. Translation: CASSLSPYEQYF.

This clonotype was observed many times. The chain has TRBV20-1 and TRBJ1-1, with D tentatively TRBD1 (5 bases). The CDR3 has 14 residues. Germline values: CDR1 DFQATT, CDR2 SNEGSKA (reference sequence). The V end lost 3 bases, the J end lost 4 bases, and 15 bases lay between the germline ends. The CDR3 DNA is TGCAGTGCTAGGAGTGCCAGGGTGGGCACTGAAGCTTTCTTT. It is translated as CSARSARVGTEAFF.

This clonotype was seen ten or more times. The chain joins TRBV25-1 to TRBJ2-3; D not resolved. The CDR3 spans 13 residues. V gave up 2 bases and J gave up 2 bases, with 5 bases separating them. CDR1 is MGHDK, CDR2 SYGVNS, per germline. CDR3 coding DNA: TGTGCCAGCAGTGAACGATTCACAGATACGCAGTATTTT. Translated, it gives CASSERFTDTQYF. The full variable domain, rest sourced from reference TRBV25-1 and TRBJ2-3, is EADIYQTPRYLVIGTGKKITLECSQTMGHDKMYWYQQDPGMELHLIHYSYGVNSTEKGDLSSESTVSRIRTEHFPLTLESARPSHTSQYLCASSERFTDTQYFGPGTRLTVL.

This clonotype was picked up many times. The CDR3 DNA reads as TGTGCCAGCAGTCGGGACGGACTAGGAGAAGCTTTCTTT. As protein: CASSRDGLGEAFF. The chain is built from TRBV6-5 and TRBJ1-1, with a tentative D call TRBD1 (5 bases). Germline V gives CDR1 MNHEY, CDR2 SVGAGI. Trimming shortened V by 5 bases and J by 8 bases, and 15 bases separated the two germline ends. The CDR3 sequence is 13 residues long.

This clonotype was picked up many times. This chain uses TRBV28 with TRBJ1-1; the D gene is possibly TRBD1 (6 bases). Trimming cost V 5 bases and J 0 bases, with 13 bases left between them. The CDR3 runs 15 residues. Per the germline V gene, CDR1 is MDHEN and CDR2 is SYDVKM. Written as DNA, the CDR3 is TGTGCCAGCAGTCCTTGGACAGAAATGAACACTGAAGCTTTCTTT. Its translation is CASSPWTEMNTEAFF.

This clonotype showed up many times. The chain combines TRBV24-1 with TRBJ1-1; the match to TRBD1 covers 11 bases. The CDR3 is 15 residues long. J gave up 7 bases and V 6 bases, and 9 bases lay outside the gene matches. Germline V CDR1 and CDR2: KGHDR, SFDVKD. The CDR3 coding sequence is TGTGCCACCAGTACAGGACAGGGGGCAGATGGTGAAGCTTTCTTT. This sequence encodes CATSTGQGADGEAFF.

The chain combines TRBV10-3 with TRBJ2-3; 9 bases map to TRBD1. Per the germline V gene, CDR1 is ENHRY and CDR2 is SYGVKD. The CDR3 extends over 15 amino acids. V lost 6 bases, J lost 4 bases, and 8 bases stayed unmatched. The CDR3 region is CAIRTGTGMADTQYF. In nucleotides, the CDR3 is TGTGCCATCAGAACCGGGACAGGGATGGCAGATACGCAGTATTTT.

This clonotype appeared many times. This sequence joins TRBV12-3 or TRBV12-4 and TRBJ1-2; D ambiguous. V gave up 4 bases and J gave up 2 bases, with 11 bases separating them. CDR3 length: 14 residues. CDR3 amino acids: CASSSPGINYGYTF. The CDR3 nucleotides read TGTGCCAGCAGTTCGCCCGGGATCAACTATGGCTACACCTTC.

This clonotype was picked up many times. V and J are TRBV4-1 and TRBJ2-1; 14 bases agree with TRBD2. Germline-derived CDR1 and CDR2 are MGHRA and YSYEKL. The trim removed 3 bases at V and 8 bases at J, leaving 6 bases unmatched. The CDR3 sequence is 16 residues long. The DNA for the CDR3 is TGCGCCAGCAGCCACTTCCGACTAGCGGGGGGGCATGAGCAGTTCTTC. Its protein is CASSHFRLAGGHEQFF.

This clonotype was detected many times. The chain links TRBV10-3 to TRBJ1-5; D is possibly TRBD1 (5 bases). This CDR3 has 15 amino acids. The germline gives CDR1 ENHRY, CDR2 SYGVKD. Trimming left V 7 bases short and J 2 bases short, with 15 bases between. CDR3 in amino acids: CAITGASGRNQPQHF. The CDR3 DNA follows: TGTGCCATCACTGGGGCCTCCGGGCGCAATCAGCCCCAGCATTTT.

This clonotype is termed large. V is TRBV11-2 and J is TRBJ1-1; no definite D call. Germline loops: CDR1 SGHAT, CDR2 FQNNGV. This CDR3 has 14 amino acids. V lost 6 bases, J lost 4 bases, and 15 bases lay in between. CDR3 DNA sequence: TGTGCCAGCAGAATTCAACCGGTAGGCACTGAAGCTTTCTTT. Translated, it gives CASRIQPVGTEAFF.

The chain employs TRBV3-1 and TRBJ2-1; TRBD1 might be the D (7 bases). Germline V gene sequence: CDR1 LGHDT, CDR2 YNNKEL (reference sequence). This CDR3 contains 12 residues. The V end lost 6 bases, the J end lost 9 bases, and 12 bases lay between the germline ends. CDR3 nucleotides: TGTGCCAGCAGTTACAGGGGAGGTGAGCAGTTCTTC. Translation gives CASSYRGGEQFF.

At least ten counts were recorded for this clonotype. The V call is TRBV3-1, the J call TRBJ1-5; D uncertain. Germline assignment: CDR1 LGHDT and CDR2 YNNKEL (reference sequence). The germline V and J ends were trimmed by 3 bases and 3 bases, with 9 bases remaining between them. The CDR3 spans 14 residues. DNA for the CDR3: TGTGCCAGCAGCCAGGGAACAACCAATCAGCCCCAGCATTTT. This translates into CASSQGTTNQPQHF. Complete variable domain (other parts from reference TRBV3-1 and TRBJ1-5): DTAVSQTPKYLVTQMGNDKSIKCEQNLGHDTMYWYKQDSKKFLKIMFSYNNKELIINETVPNRFSPKSPDKAHLNLHINSLELGDSAVYFCASSQGTTNQPQHFGDGTRLSIL.

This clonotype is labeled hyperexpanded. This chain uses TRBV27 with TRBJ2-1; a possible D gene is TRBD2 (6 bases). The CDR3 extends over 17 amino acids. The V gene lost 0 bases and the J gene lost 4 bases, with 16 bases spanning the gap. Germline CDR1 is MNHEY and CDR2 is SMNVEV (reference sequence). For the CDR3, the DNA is TGTGCCAGCAGTTTATCCTCTGGACTAATTTTTTACAATGAGCAGTTCTTC. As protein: CASSLSSGLIFYNEQFF.